A selection of T cell receptor beta chains follows, all from one sample in a study of shared clonotypes between healthy human individuals. Method: immunoSEQ multiplex PCR; TCRdb's copy keeps in-frame clones and lacks some. The sample includes about 700,000 clones, around 72% of them seen just once. The sample consisted of memory CD4+ T cells sorted from blood. The receptors here all came from a woman younger than 45 in good health. Each CDR3 is given with its conserved first and last residue.

V,J,CDR3
TRBV11-2,TRBJ2-5,CASSLEAGEETQYF
TRBV7-3,TRBJ2-1,CASSPQGLALNNEQFF
TRBV7-8,TRBJ2-3,CASSLGLAGDTQYF
TRBV6-5,TRBJ1-1,CASSTRRDRGEAFF
TRBV6-1,TRBJ2-7,CASRRGQGASYEQYF
TRBV6-1,TRBJ1-1,CASREPGVNTEAFF
TRBV19,TRBJ1-1,CASSIRTGNAEAFF
TRBV27,TRBJ2-3,CASRRADTQYF
TRBV19,TRBJ2-2,CASRKTVNTGELFF
TRBV29-1,TRBJ2-1,CSVRGQALVEQFF
TRBV6-6,TRBJ1-2,CASSLTGRANYGYTF
TRBV29-1,TRBJ2-1,CSVERTSGYNEQFF
TRBV5-1,TRBJ1-5,CASSLDGGIQPQHF
TRBV25-1,TRBJ1-3,CASSFGNTIYF
TRBV5-1,TRBJ2-1,CASSLGQQNNEQFF
TRBV28,TRBJ2-1,CASSLAGHNEQFF
TRBV6-1,TRBJ2-3,CASSASTSTDTQYF
TRBV7-2,TRBJ2-1,CASSYLSGTYNEQFF
TRBV28,TRBJ2-2,CATGRTGSSGELFF
TRBV28,TRBJ1-5,CASRDIGPQHF
TRBV19,TRBJ2-2,CASKGGQGKTGELFF